One sample yielded the 9 T cell receptor beta chains listed below, sequenced in a study of blood T cells in healthy people across ages. The authors ran a second PCR of roughly 7 to 11 cycles using a sample-barcoded 5' primer and a J-beta primer mix. One entry per CDR3 protein results from TCRdb running MiXCR on the 5' RACE reads. The table includes approximately 1.5 million distinct CDR3 sequences, 34% detected once. The specimen was blood. The receptors here all came from a woman in her thirties in good health.

This clonotype was observed a handful of times. The rearrangement links TRBV6-2 or TRBV6-3 to TRBJ2-3; D is unclear. In germline, CDR1 is MNHEY, CDR2 SVGEGT. The V end was cut by 6 bases, the J end by 1 base, with 11 bases between. This CDR3 comprises 14 residues. In DNA, the CDR3 is TGTGCCAGCAGGGGCGCTATGGGCACAGATACGCAGTATTTT. Translation: CASRGAMGTDTQYF.

There are a few counts of this clonotype. The chain uses TRBV7-9 and TRBJ2-7, with TRBD1 matching 7 bases. The germline V gene encodes CDR1 SEHNR and CDR2 FQNEAQ (reference sequence). V was clipped by 3 bases and J by 5 bases; unmatched bases: 7. The CDR3 spans 14 residues. For the CDR3, the DNA is TGTGCCAGCAGCTTGGGACAGAACCACCACGAGCAGTACTTC. It specifies CASSLGQNHHEQYF.

This clonotype was counted a few times. The chain uses TRBV3-1 and TRBJ2-1; possibly TRBD1 or TRBD2 for D (5 bases each). The CDR3 is 15 amino acids. V was pared by 4 bases and J by 4 bases, with 14 bases between. Germline V gene data show CDR1 as LGHDT and CDR2 as YNNKEL (reference sequence). The CDR3 DNA reads as TGTGCCAGCAGCCTATCGGGACCGGAGTACAATGAGCAGTTCTTC. Protein sequence: CASSLSGPEYNEQFF.

CDR3 sequence reads: CASSAGGTYSYNEQFF. The CDR3 DNA reads TGTGCCAGCAGCGCGGGAGGGACTTACTCCTACAATGAGCAGTTCTTC. The rearrangement links TRBV9 to TRBJ2-1; 8 bases map to TRBD2. Germline V gene lookup returns CDR1 SGDLS and CDR2 YYNGEE. The ends lost 3 bases at V and 0 bases at J; junction bases unmatched: 5. The CDR3 loop spans 16 amino acids.

This clonotype was counted a few times. The chain uses TRBV20-1 and TRBJ2-3; TRBD2 is a possible D gene (6 bases). This CDR3 comprises 12 residues. The V and J ends lost 3 bases and 6 bases respectively, with 10 bases between them. Germline assignment: CDR1 DFQATT and CDR2 SNEGSKA (reference sequence). CDR3 sequence reads: CSARGEADTQYF. For the CDR3, the DNA is TGCAGTGCTAGGGGGGAGGCGGATACGCAGTATTTT.

In this sample, this clonotype turned up many times. The chain combines TRBV20-1 with TRBJ2-7; possible D gene TRBD2, 5 bases. The germline CDR1 and CDR2 sequences are DFQATT and SNEGSKA (reference sequence). The CDR3 length is 11 residues. DNA for the CDR3: TGCAGCGGGAATGCTCACTACGAGCAGTACTTC. Its translation: CSGNAHYEQYF.

The V call is TRBV9, the J call TRBJ2-1; D is unclear. The CDR3 spans 16 residues. Germline lookup yields CDR1 SGDLS and CDR2 YYNGEE. V was clipped by 0 bases and J by 3 bases, with 13 bases between them. CDR3 DNA sequence: TGTGCCAGCAGCGTAGTCCCCGGAGAACTCTACAATGAGCAGTTCTTC. Protein: CASSVVPGELYNEQFF. Full variable domain (outside the CDR3, taken from reference TRBV9 and TRBJ2-1): DSGVTQTPKHLITATGQRVTLRCSPRSGDLSVYWYQQSLDQGLQFLIQYYNGEERAKGNILERFSAQQFPDLHSELNLSSLELGDSALYFCASSVVPGELYNEQFFGPGTRLTVL.

This clonotype has more than one count but fewer than ten. The rearrangement links TRBV12-3 or TRBV12-4 to TRBJ1-2; tentative D call: TRBD1 (5 bases). This CDR3 spans 17 amino acids. With 1 base removed from V and 2 bases from J, the gap between germline ends came to 17 bases. CDR3 loop: CASSLVAGTSSNYGYTF. The CDR3 region has the DNA TGTGCCAGCAGTTTAGTCGCCGGGACTTCATCCAACTATGGCTACACCTTC.

The V call is TRBV6-2 or TRBV6-3, the J call TRBJ2-4; D remains ambiguous. CDR3 length equals 12 residues. Trimming removed 1 base at V and 15 bases at J, with 13 bases between. Per germline, CDR1 MNHEY and CDR2 SVGEGT. CDR3 coding DNA: TGTGCCAGCAGTTACTTAGGGTCCGAGCGGTACTTC. Residues: CASSYLGSERYF.